This T cell receptor (beta chain) derives from a study of blood T cell repertoires in COVID-19. Germline CDR1 reads KGHSH; CDR2 reads LQKENI. The CDR3 loop spans 12 amino acids. Trimming pared 6 bases from V and 6 bases from J, leaving 12 bases between. In the authors' methods: Nucleated cell counts were estimated from reference gene primer amplification. TCRdb keeps only in-frame clones here, not all; method: immunoSEQ multiplex PCR. Clone size and V and J calls were adopted from that table, with D and trimming inferred from the DNA. The sample holds more than 75,000 clones, 88% seen once. Sequenced: peripheral blood. The chain recombines TRBV18 with TRBJ2-7; tentatively, D is TRBD2 (6 bases). This TCR came from an elderly woman with acute or convalescent COVID-19. In DNA form, the CDR3 reads TGTGCCAGCTCCCGGGACTTGCTCGAGCAGTACTTC. This gives the protein CASSRDLLEQYF.